The clone carrying this T cell receptor (beta chain) was recorded once. These data originate in a study of blood T cell repertoires in COVID-19. The ends were cut back, 1 base at V and 4 bases at J, with 10 bases in the middle. The CDR3 sequence is 14 residues long. Germline CDR1 reads SNHLY; CDR2 reads FYNNEI. Patients in Seattle were enrolled during active infection, then followed longitudinally. Original handling: Scientists estimated how many nucleated cells there were by amplifying reference gene primers. Assay used: immunoSEQ multiplex PCR; TCRdb lists only in-frame clones, some missing. V and J calls plus clone size are reproduced from that table; the DNA served to infer D and trimming. The sample lists some 270,000 clones, about 85% occurring once.

Input material: peripheral blood. The J gene is TRBJ1-1, the V gene TRBV2; a possible D gene is TRBD1 (6 bases). The sequence was collected from a human donor with COVID-19, enrolled during active disease. The donor label of this sample is uncertain. The CDR3 nucleotides are TGTGCCAGCAGTGAAGACAGGGTGTTCACTGAAGCTTTCTTT. This sequence encodes CASSEDRVFTEAFF.